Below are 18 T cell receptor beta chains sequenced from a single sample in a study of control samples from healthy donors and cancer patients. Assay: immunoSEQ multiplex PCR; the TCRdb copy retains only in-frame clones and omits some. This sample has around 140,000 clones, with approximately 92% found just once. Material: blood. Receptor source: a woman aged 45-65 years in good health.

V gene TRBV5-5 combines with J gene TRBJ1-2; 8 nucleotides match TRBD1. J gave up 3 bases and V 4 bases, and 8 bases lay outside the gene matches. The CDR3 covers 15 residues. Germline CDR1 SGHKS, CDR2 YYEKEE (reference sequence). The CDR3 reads CASSRGTGGDYGYTF. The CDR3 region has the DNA TGTGCCAGCAGCCGAGGGACAGGTGGGGACTATGGCTACACCTTC. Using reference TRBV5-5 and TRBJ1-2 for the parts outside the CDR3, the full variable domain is DAGVTQSPTHLIKTRGQQVTLRCSPISGHKSVSWYQQVLGQGPQFIFQYYEKEERGRGNFPDRFSARQFPNYSSELNVNALLLGDSALYLCASSRGTGGDYGYTFGSGTRLTVV.

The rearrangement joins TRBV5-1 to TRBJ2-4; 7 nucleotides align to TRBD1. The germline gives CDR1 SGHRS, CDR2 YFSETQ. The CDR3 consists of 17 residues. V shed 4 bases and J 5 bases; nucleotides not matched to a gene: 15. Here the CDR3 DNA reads TGCGCCAGCAGCACACGAAGGGAGTGGGACAGACAAAACATTCAGTACTTC. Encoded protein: CASSTRREWDRQNIQYF.

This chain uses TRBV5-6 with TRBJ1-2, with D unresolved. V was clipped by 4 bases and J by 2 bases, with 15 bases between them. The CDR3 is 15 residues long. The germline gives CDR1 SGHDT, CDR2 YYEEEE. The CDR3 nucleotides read TGTGCCAGCAGCCAGGACCTAACATTAAACTATGGCTACACCTTC. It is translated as CASSQDLTLNYGYTF.

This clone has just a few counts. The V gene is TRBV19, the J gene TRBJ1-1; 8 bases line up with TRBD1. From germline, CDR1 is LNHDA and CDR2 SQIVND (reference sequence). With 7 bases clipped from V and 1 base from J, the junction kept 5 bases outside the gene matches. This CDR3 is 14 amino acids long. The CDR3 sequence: CASTTDRENTEAFF. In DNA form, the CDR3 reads TGTGCCAGTACCACGGACAGGGAGAACACTGAAGCTTTCTTT.

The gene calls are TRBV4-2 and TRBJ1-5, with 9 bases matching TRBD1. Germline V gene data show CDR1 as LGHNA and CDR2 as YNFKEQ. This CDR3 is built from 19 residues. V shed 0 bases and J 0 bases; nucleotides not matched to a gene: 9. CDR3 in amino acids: CASSQELQGARYSNQPQHF. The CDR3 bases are TGTGCCAGCAGCCAAGAACTACAGGGGGCTCGTTATAGCAATCAGCCCCAGCATTTT.

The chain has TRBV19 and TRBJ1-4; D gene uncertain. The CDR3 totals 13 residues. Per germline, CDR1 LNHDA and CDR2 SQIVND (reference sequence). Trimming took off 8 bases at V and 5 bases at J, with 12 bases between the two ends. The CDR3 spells CASSGRKNEKLFF. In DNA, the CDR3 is TGTGCCAGTTCGGGCAGGAAGAATGAAAAACTGTTTTTT.

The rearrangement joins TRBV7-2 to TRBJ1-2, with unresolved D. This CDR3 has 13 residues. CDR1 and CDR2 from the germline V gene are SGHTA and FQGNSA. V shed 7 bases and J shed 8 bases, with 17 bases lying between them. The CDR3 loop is CASTEPPEYGYTF. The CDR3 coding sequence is TGTGCCAGCACCGAGCCCCCCGAGTACGGCTACACCTTC.

CDR3 DNA: TGTGCCACCAGTGCAGGACACGGAGGGTATAGTCAGCCCCAGCATTTT. Translation gives CATSAGHGGYSQPQHF. V usage is TRBV24-1 and J usage is TRBJ1-5; the D gene is possibly TRBD1 (5 bases). The V and J ends lost 5 bases and 6 bases respectively, with 19 bases between them. Germline-derived CDR1 and CDR2 are KGHDR and SFDVKD. This CDR3 has 16 residues.

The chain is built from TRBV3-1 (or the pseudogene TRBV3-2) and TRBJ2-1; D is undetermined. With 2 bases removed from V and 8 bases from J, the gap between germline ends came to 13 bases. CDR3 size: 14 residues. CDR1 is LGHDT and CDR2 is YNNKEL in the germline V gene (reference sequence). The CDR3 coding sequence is TGTGCCAGCAGCCAAAGGTGGGCCGGCGATGAGCAGTTCTTC. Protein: CASSQRWAGDEQFF.

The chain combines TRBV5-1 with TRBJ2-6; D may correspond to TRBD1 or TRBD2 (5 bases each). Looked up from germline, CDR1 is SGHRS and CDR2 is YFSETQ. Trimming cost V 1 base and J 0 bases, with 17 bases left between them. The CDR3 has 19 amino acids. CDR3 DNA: TGCGCCAGCAGCTTGTGGTCCCTGCAGGGACGCTCTGGGGCCAACGTCCTGACTTTC. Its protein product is CASSLWSLQGRSGANVLTF.

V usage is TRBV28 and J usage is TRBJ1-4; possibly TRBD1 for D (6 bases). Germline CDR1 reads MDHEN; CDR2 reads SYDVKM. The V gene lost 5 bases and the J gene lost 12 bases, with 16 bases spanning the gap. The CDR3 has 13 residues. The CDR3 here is CASSNYAGGQLFF. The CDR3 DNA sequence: TGTGCCAGCAGTAACTATGCGGGGGGCCAACTGTTTTTT. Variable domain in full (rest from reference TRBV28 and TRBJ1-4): DVKVTQSSRYLVKRTGEKVFLECVQDMDHENMFWYRQDPGLGLRLIYFSYDVKMKEKGDIPEGYSVSREKKERFSLILESASTNQTSMYLCASSNYAGGQLFFGSGTQLSVL.

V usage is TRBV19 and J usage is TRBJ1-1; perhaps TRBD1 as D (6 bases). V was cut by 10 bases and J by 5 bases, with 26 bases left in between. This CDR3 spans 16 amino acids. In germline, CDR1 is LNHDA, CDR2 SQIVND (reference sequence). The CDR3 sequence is CATGSPPQGLGTEAFF. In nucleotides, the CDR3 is TGTGCCACCGGGAGCCCCCCGCAGGGGTTGGGTACTGAAGCTTTCTTT.

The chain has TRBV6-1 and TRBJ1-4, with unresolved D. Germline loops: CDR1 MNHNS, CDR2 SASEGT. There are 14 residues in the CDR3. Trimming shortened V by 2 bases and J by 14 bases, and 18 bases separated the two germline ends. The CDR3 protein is CASSERTRVGVLFF. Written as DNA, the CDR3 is TGTGCCAGCAGTGAAAGAACCCGAGTAGGCGTTCTGTTTTTT.

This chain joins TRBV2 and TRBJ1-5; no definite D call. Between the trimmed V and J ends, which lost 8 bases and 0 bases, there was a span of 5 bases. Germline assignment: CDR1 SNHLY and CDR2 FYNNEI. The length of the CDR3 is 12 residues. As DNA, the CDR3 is TGTGCCAGCCAGAATAGCAATCAGCCCCAGCATTTT. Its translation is CASQNSNQPQHF.

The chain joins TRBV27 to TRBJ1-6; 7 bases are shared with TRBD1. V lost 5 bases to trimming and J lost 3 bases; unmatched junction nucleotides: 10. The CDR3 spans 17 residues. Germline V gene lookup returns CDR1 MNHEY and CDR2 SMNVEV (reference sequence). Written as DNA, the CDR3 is TGTGCCAGCAGTAGCAGCCCGGGACAGAGCTATAATTCACCCCTCCACTTT. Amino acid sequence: CASSSSPGQSYNSPLHF.

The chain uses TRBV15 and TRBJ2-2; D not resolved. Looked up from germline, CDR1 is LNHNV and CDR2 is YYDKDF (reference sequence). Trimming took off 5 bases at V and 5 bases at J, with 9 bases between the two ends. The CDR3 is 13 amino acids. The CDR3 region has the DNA TGTGCCACCAGCTCAGAGGCGACCGGGGAGCTGTTTTTT. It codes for CATSSEATGELFF.

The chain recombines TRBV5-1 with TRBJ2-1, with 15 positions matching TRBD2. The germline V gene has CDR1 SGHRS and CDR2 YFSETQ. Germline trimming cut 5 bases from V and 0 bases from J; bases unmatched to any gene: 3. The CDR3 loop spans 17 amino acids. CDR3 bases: TGCGCCAGCAGAGGACTAGCGGGAGGGCGCTCCTACAATGAGCAGTTCTTC. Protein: CASRGLAGGRSYNEQFF.

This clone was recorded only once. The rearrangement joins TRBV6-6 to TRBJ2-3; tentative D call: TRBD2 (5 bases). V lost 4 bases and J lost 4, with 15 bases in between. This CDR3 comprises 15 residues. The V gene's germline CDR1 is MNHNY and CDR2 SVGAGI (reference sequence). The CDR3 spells CASSSGLAQSDTQYF. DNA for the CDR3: TGTGCCAGCAGTTCTGGACTGGCCCAGTCAGATACGCAGTATTTT.